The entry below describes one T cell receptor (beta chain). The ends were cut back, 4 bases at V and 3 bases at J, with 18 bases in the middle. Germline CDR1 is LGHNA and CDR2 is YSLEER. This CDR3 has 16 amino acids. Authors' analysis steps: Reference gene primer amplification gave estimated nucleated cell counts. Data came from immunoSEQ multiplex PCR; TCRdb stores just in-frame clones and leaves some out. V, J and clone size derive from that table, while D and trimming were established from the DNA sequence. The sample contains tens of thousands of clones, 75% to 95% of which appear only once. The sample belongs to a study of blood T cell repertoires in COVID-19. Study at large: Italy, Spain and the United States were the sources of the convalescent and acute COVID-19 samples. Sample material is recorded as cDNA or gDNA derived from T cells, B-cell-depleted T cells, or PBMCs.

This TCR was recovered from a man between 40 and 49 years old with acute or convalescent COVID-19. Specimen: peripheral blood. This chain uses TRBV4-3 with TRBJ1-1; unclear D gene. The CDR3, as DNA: TGCGCCAGCAGCCCCTCCCCGGCCTCGAGGGACACTGAAGCTTTCTTT. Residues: CASSPSPASRDTEAFF.